The rows below give T cell receptor beta chains drawn from one sample of a study of T cells in Graves' hyperthyroidism and ophthalmopathy. TCRdb reanalysed the multiplex PCR reads using MiXCR and keeps one entry per CDR3 protein. The data hold some 350,000 distinct CDR3 sequences, with about 18% observed a single time. The source material was blood. The source of these receptors is a woman between 18 and 29 years old with Graves' hyperthyroidism. Each CDR3 is given without its conserved first and last residue.

TRBV4-1	TRBJ1-1	ASSQLREDTEAF
TRBV6-1	TRBJ2-2	ASSEGGHLTGELF
TRBV12-3/TRBV12-4	TRBJ1-1	ASSANRMNTEAF
TRBV19	TRBJ2-5	ASSAYQELETQY
TRBV27	TRBJ2-7	ASRQTSGRAYEQY
TRBV29-1	TRBJ1-1	SVVWFSMNTEAF
TRBV4-1	TRBJ2-4	ASSQITGPLTKNIQY
TRBV6-5	TRBJ1-3	ASSSIGPENTIY
TRBV12-3/TRBV12-4	TRBJ1-2	ASLGTGINYGYT
TRBV6-5	TRBJ2-5	ASSYSSGAGETQY
TRBV12-3/TRBV12-4	TRBJ2-5	ASTLAGAPETQY
TRBV30	TRBJ2-7	AWSAETGVGYEQY
TRBV10-1	TRBJ2-5	ASSDVAGWHQETQY
TRBV11-2	TRBJ2-5	ASSWGSAVQETQY
TRBV20-1	TRBJ2-7	SASTGVYEQY
TRBV7-2	TRBJ2-7	ASSFRLAGGPYEQY
TRBV20-1	TRBJ2-7	SVRGLSYEQY
TRBV12-3/TRBV12-4	TRBJ2-2	ASSYSGGALTGELF
TRBV5-1	TRBJ1-5	ASSLVGDGNQPQH
TRBV6-2/TRBV6-3	TRBJ2-6	ASSPTGGRTLSGANVLT
TRBV13	TRBJ1-1	ASSLGPYAAF
TRBV28	TRBJ1-2	ASRFETYGYT
TRBV19	TRBJ1-1	ASSIVLGGTTEAF
TRBV2	TRBJ1-5	ASSENQGSQPQH
TRBV20-1	TRBJ1-5	SATESVNQPQH
TRBV7-6	TRBJ2-5	ASSTYRDSNPVETQY
TRBV2	TRBJ2-7	ASPSPSGGAREQY
TRBV24-1	TRBJ2-5	ATSVTAVGTQY
TRBV29-1	TRBJ1-1	SVKGTKEAF
TRBV7-9	TRBJ2-5	ASSLGVLAGKETQY
TRBV6-5	TRBJ2-4	ASSYSLADIQY
TRBV29-1	TRBJ1-1	SVRKEIMNTEAF
TRBV28	TRBJ1-1	ASGDDRGRNTEAF
TRBV20-1	TRBJ2-2	SAIRGAGLPTGELF
TRBV12-3/TRBV12-4	TRBJ1-5	ASTTRGKGQPQH
TRBV6-1	TRBJ2-7	ASSLRDAYEQY
TRBV6-1	TRBJ2-7	ASSEELAGSYEQY
TRBV6-1	TRBJ2-7	ASSEGAYEQY
TRBV6-5	TRBJ1-5	ASRMDRGSQPQH
TRBV6-5	TRBJ1-1	ASSATSSEAF
TRBV3-1	TRBJ2-1	ASSPGTDPNEQF
TRBV4-1	TRBJ1-6	ASRPHRRNYNSPLH
TRBV30	TRBJ1-1	AWNINMNTEAF
TRBV19	TRBJ1-1	ASTSPSKAF
TRBV11-2	TRBJ2-5	ASSLYGVETQY
TRBV6-5	TRBJ1-2	ASSLRDRDGYA
TRBV10-3	TRBJ1-1	AISEEGSEAF